Shown below are 5 T cell receptor beta chains from a single sample sequenced in a study of spatial heterogeneity in lung cancer (dated by TCRdb to the late 2010s). On the study overall, not on this receptor specifically: The tumor nonsynonymous mutation count correlated with the number of expanded intratumoral alpha and beta TCRs.

Antigens for these TCRs are unknown. Receptor libraries were prepared by 5' RACE. Instrument on record: NextSeq 500. The public reads were run again by TCRdb, first through fastp at Q25 and then through MiXCR, and only productive beta chains were kept. Rows matching on CDR3 protein sequence are summarized as one entry with the most common DNA and genes. Across this sample there are roughly 8,000 distinct CDR3 sequences, with about 8% seen only once. The ten most abundant clones make up roughly 4.3% of the sample. Read against the paper, the sample's time point label means: sample taken at primary tumor resection. The sequences come from lung tumor tissue, collected at surgery. These receptors came from a male donor with early-stage non-small cell lung cancer.

By its share, this clonotype is medium-sized (0.01 to 0.1%). The library was prepared for alpha chains; this beta chain is a stray read, so its frequency means little. V is TRBV20-1 and J is TRBJ2-1, with 11 nucleotides matching TRBD2. J was trimmed by 8 bases and V by 1 base; bases with no gene match: 10. The CDR3 extends over 16 amino acids. Looked up from germline, CDR1 is DFQATT and CDR2 is SNEGSKA (reference sequence). CDR3 residues: CSARATLAGGAHEQFF. CDR3 DNA sequence: TGCAGTGCTAGAGCGACCCTAGCGGGAGGTGCGCATGAGCAGTTCTTC.

This clonotype was detected ten times or more. This beta chain is a stray sequence in a library constructed for alpha chains; its clone size is not meaningful. This chain links TRBV28 with TRBJ1-5; no definite D call. The V gene's germline CDR1 is MDHEN and CDR2 SYDVKM. V was trimmed by 5 bases and J by 6 bases, leaving 8 bases between them. This CDR3 spans 12 amino acids. CDR3 sequence (DNA): TGTGCCAGCAGTCGAGCCGCTCAGCCCCAGCATTTT. Encoded protein: CASSRAAQPQHF.

This clonotype is medium-sized in the sample. This beta chain is an unintended read in a library built for alpha chains; its size means little. This chain links TRBV12-3 or TRBV12-4 with TRBJ2-7; 9 nucleotides agree with TRBD1. The CDR3 is 14 amino acids. With V trimmed by 4 bases and J by 4 bases, 5 bases remained unmatched. As DNA, the CDR3 is TGTGCCAGCAGTTCTACAGGGGGCCAGTACGAGCAGTACTTC. Translated, it gives CASSSTGGQYEQYF.

In its sample, this clonotype was seen many times. The library was prepared for alpha chains; this beta chain is a stray read, so its frequency means little. V is TRBV9 and J is TRBJ2-1; no clear D gene. CDR1 is SGDLS and CDR2 is YYNGEE in the germline V gene. The CDR3 consists of 14 residues. V lost 4 bases and J 5 bases, leaving 13 bases between the germline ends. Written as DNA, the CDR3 is TGTGCCAGCAGCACCTGGACCGAAAACAATGAGCAGTTCTTC. It is translated as CASSTWTENNEQFF.

This clonotype is medium-sized within its sample. This beta chain is a stray sequence in a library constructed for alpha chains; its clone size is not meaningful. The V and J genes are TRBV12-3 or TRBV12-4 and TRBJ2-1, with a weak D call TRBD1 (7 bases). Trimming took off 5 bases at V and 9 bases at J, with 14 bases between the two ends. This CDR3 is built from 13 residues. CDR3 residues: CASSVTGRGEQFF. The CDR3 DNA sequence: TGTGCCAGCAGTGTGACAGGGCGGGGTGAGCAGTTCTTC.